Shown below are 16 T cell receptor beta chains from a single sample sequenced in a study of T cells after yellow fever vaccination. TCRdb reprocessed the 5' RACE reads via MiXCR and lists one record per CDR3 protein. Among a few hundred thousand distinct CDR3 sequences listed, roughly 4.8% were seen once. The sample was CD4+ T cells sorted from PBMCs, taken on the day of the yellow fever booster vaccination. The receptors were sampled from a man aged 18 to 29 who received the YFV17D yellow fever vaccine.

This clonotype was recorded many times. Mismatch with germline at one junction end may stem from a read error. J is TRBJ2-5 and V is TRBV10-3; no reliable D call. CDR1 is ENHRY, CDR2 SYGVKD, per germline. The CDR3 sequence is 12 residues long. The CDR3: CAIGEQQEAQYF. The CDR3 nucleotides are TGTGCCATCGGGGAACAGCAAGAGGCCCAGTACTTC.

The V gene is TRBV2, the J gene TRBJ1-2; a weak D match, TRBD1 (5 bases). The V gene's germline CDR1 is SNHLY and CDR2 FYNNEI. V gave up 0 bases and J gave up 3 bases, with 14 bases separating them. This CDR3 comprises 16 residues. This CDR3 is CASSEAAGGWYYGYTF. The CDR3 DNA sequence: TGTGCCAGCAGTGAAGCCGCCGGGGGGTGGTACTATGGCTACACCTTC.

This clonotype showed up many times. The rearrangement joins TRBV20-1 to TRBJ2-5; the D gene could be TRBD1 or TRBD2 (5 bases each). The V end was cut by 5 bases, the J end by 0 bases, with 13 bases between. The germline V gene has CDR1 DFQATT and CDR2 SNEGSKA (reference sequence). The CDR3 has 14 residues. The CDR3 DNA sequence: TGCAGTGCTCTTGACCGGGACGACCAAGAGACCCAGTACTTC. It yields the protein CSALDRDDQETQYF.

This clonotype has a count of ten or more. V usage is TRBV12-3 or TRBV12-4 and J usage is TRBJ2-4, with 9 positions matching TRBD2. V lost 0 bases to trimming and J lost 4 bases; unmatched junction nucleotides: 1. The CDR3 totals 15 residues. The CDR3 DNA reads as TGTGCCAGCAGTTTAGCCCTAGCGGGGAAAAACATTCAGTACTTC. Its translation: CASSLALAGKNIQYF.

This clonotype was observed a few times. The genes are TRBV20-1 and TRBJ2-3; D is ambiguous. The CDR3 covers 12 residues. Germline V gene sequence: CDR1 DFQATT, CDR2 SNEGSKA (reference sequence). Trimming removed 5 bases at V and 3 bases at J, with 9 bases between. This CDR3 is CSAPTRTDTQYF. The CDR3, as DNA: TGCAGTGCTCCGACTCGTACAGATACGCAGTATTTT.

This clonotype has more than one count but fewer than ten. The rearrangement joins TRBV29-1 to TRBJ2-5; D is ambiguous. The V and J ends lost 2 bases and 5 bases respectively, with 12 bases between them. In germline, CDR1 is SQVTM, CDR2 ANQGSEA. The CDR3 contains 13 residues. The CDR3 DNA sequence: TGCAGCGTTGAACTCAATAGTTTCGAGACCCAGTACTTC. Protein: CSVELNSFETQYF.

The sample holds many counts of this clonotype. V is TRBV20-1 and J is TRBJ2-5; 8 bases agree with TRBD2. CDR3 size: 14 residues. V lost 2 bases and J lost 5; bases outside the gene matches: 7. Germline CDR1 is DFQATT and CDR2 is SNEGSKA (reference sequence). The CDR3 region is CSARLAGYFETQYF. The CDR3 DNA follows: TGCAGTGCTAGACTAGCGGGCTATTTTGAGACCCAGTACTTC.

This clonotype came up a few times. The rearrangement uses TRBV6-5 and TRBJ1-5, with D maybe TRBD1 (5 bases). Germline lookup yields CDR1 MNHEY and CDR2 SVGAGI. The CDR3 is 14 residues long. The germline V and J ends were trimmed by 5 bases and 0 bases, with 8 bases remaining between them. The CDR3 nucleotides are TGTGCCAGCAGTCGACAGTATAGCAATCAGCCCCAGCATTTT. Protein sequence: CASSRQYSNQPQHF.

This clonotype was detected ten times or more. The rearrangement links TRBV7-2 to TRBJ2-5, with D possibly matching TRBD1 (5 bases). The germline V and J ends were trimmed by 6 bases and 4 bases, with 15 bases remaining between them. Per germline, CDR1 SGHTA and CDR2 FQGNSA. The CDR3 has 14 residues. Here the CDR3 reads CASRPDRARETQYF. The CDR3 coding sequence is TGTGCCAGCAGACCTGACAGAGCCAGAGAGACCCAGTACTTC.

This clonotype has a handful of counts. The chain uses TRBV10-3 and TRBJ2-3; D possibly corresponds to TRBD2 (5 bases). Germline CDR1 is ENHRY and CDR2 is SYGVKD. V lost 3 bases and J 4 bases, leaving 14 bases between the germline ends. The CDR3 totals 15 residues. CDR3 bases: TGTGCCATCAGTGATTCGCGGCTAGCCGCAGATACGCAGTATTTT. Its protein product is CAISDSRLAADTQYF.

This clonotype appeared a few times. The chain combines TRBV7-9 with TRBJ2-3; TRBD2 matches at 8 bases. The CDR3 totals 15 residues. Germline CDR1 SEHNR, CDR2 FQNEAQ (reference sequence). V dropped 4 bases and J dropped 4; count of bases not matched to a gene: 7. CDR3 amino acids: CASSSGTSVADTQYF. In nucleotides, the CDR3 is TGTGCCAGCAGCTCCGGGACTAGTGTTGCAGATACGCAGTATTTT.

This clonotype came up many times. The chain couples TRBV28 to TRBJ1-1; D perhaps matches TRBD1 (5 bases). CDR3 length: 14 amino acids. Germline loops: CDR1 MDHEN, CDR2 SYDVKM. Trimming took 3 bases from V and 0 from J, leaving 8 bases between them. The CDR3, as DNA: TGTGCCAGCAGTTTGACAGCTATGAACACTGAAGCTTTCTTT. The encoded protein is CASSLTAMNTEAFF.

This clonotype was seen a handful of times. The chain carries TRBV20-1 and TRBJ2-7, with 9 nucleotides matching TRBD2. CDR1 is DFQATT, CDR2 SNEGSKA, per germline (reference sequence). V shed 2 bases and J 5 bases; nucleotides not matched to a gene: 13. CDR3 length equals 16 residues. CDR3 in DNA: TGCAGTGCTAGACTCCTCGGGCTAGCGGGGAGCAACGAGCAGTACTTC. This translates into CSARLLGLAGSNEQYF.

This clonotype came up many times. The rearrangement uses TRBV13 and TRBJ1-1, with a possible D match to TRBD1 (6 bases). Germline CDR1 is PRHDT and CDR2 is FYEKMQ (reference sequence). V lost 8 bases, J lost 4 bases, and 17 bases lay in between. This CDR3 is 14 amino acids long. CDR3 sequence: CASVWGRGSTEAFF. The CDR3 nucleotides read TGTGCCAGCGTATGGGGCAGGGGATCCACTGAAGCTTTCTTT. Using reference TRBV13 and TRBJ1-1 for the parts outside the CDR3, the full variable domain is AAGVIQSPRHLIKEKRETATLKCYPIPRHDTVYWYQQGPGQDPQFLISFYEKMQSDKGSIPDRFSAQQFSDYHSELNMSSLELGDSALYFCASVWGRGSTEAFFGQGTRLTVV.

This clonotype was recorded at least ten times. The genes are TRBV12-3 or TRBV12-4 and TRBJ1-5; possibly TRBD1 for D (5 bases). V was cut by 6 bases and J by 0 bases, with 12 bases left in between. This CDR3 is 15 amino acids long. CDR3 DNA sequence: TGTGCCAGCAGCAGGGCACAGGTTAGCAATCAGCCCCAGCATTTT. Translating gives CASSRAQVSNQPQHF.

The chain couples TRBV5-6 to TRBJ1-1; TRBD1 is a possible D gene (5 bases). CDR3 length equals 13 residues. Between the trimmed V and J ends, which lost 0 bases and 4 bases, there was a span of 7 bases. The germline CDR1 and CDR2 sequences are SGHDT and YYEEEE. DNA of the CDR3: TGTGCCAGCAGCTTGGTTCAGGGCACTGAAGCTTTCTTT. Amino acid sequence: CASSLVQGTEAFF. The full variable domain, in which reference TRBV5-6 and TRBJ1-1 provide the parts outside the CDR3, is DAGVTQSPTHLIKTRGQQVTLRCSPKSGHDTVSWYQQALGQGPQFIFQYYEEEERQRGNFPDRFSGHQFPNYSSELNVNALLLGDSALYLCASSLVQGTEAFFGQGTRLTVV.